Each of the 14 T cell receptor beta chains below was sequenced from the same sample in a study of T cells in Graves' hyperthyroidism and ophthalmopathy. It was RNA transcripts that yielded the amplified TCR beta CDR3 regions. RT-PCR in the first round (using the HTBI primer set) targeted the TCR CDR3. From the multiplex PCR reads, TCRdb called clonotypes with MiXCR, one entry per CDR3 protein. The sample holds some 600,000 distinct CDR3 sequences; approximately 14% are singletons and the top ten take less than 6%. Sequencing input: blood. Receptors originate from a woman aged 25 to 39 with Graves' hyperthyroidism that later progressed to Graves' ophthalmopathy.

The sample holds many counts of this clonotype. This rearrangement joins TRBV30 to TRBJ2-4; D not certain. This CDR3 contains 11 residues. Germline values: CDR1 GTSNPN, CDR2 SVGIG (reference sequence). V lost 3 bases and J lost 8, with 8 bases in between. This CDR3 is CAWSMGDIQYF. CDR3 in DNA: TGTGCCTGGAGCATGGGTGACATTCAGTACTTC.

This clonotype came up many times. The V gene is TRBV6-1, the J gene TRBJ1-2, with D maybe TRBD1 (5 bases). CDR1 MNHNS and CDR2 SASEGT come from the germline V gene. The V end was cut by 8 bases, the J end by 7 bases, with 14 bases between. There are 12 residues in the CDR3. DNA for the CDR3: TGTGCCAGCTGGGGGTCTACCGGTGGCTACACCTTC. Translated, it gives CASWGSTGGYTF.

This clonotype was seen ten or more times. The rearrangement joins TRBV11-3 to TRBJ2-7; TRBD1 matches at 9 bases. Germline assignment: CDR1 SGHNT and CDR2 YENEEA. This CDR3 spans 15 amino acids. Trimming removed 4 bases from V and 4 bases from J; junction bases left unmatched: 8. CDR3 sequence reads: CASSSDWDRAYEQYF. For the CDR3, the DNA is TGTGCCAGCAGCTCGGACTGGGACAGGGCTTACGAGCAGTACTTC.

This clonotype was seen repeatedly, ten times or more. The chain links TRBV4-3 to TRBJ2-7; TRBD1 or TRBD2 may be the D gene (6 bases each). This CDR3 is built from 17 residues. Germline values: CDR1 LGHNA, CDR2 YSLEER. The germline V and J ends were trimmed by 0 bases and 2 bases, with 17 bases remaining between them. The CDR3 nucleotides are TGCGCCAGCAGCCAAGATGCTTTCCGGGGGCGCACCTACGAGCAGTACTTC. Protein: CASSQDAFRGRTYEQYF.

This clonotype was recorded at least ten times. The chain has TRBV10-3 and TRBJ2-1, with 8 nucleotides matching TRBD2. The CDR3 covers 16 residues. Germline lookup yields CDR1 ENHRY and CDR2 SYGVKD. Losses at the gene ends were 0 bases for V and 3 bases for J; bases not matched to a gene: 4. This chain's CDR3 is CAISESGLAGYNEQFF. The CDR3 DNA follows: TGTGCCATCAGTGAGTCTGGGCTAGCGGGCTACAATGAGCAGTTCTTC.

This clonotype showed up just a few times. This rearrangement joins TRBV24-1 to TRBJ2-2; D may correspond to TRBD1 or TRBD2 (5 bases each). From germline, CDR1 is KGHDR and CDR2 SFDVKD. V dropped 4 bases and J dropped 9 bases, with 17 bases sitting between them. The CDR3 extends over 15 amino acids. As DNA, the CDR3 is TGTGCCACCAGTGACGCCAGGGACGCCCCTCGGGAGCTGTTTTTT. This translates into CATSDARDAPRELFF.

This clonotype has a count of ten or more. This CDR3 is CASANGRGYNEQFF. CDR3 DNA: TGTGCCAGCGCTAATGGACGTGGCTACAATGAGCAGTTCTTC. The chain joins TRBV12-3 or TRBV12-4 to TRBJ2-1; D unresolved. V lost 8 bases and J lost 3, with 14 bases in between. The CDR3 is 14 residues long.

In DNA form, the CDR3 reads TGTGCCAGCAGCCCCCGCGGGACAGGGACAAATCAGCCCCAGCATTTT. Protein: CASSPRGTGTNQPQHF. The chain carries TRBV5-5 and TRBJ1-5; TRBD1 agrees at 9 bases. The CDR3 covers 16 residues. Germline lookup yields CDR1 SGHKS and CDR2 YYEKEE (reference sequence). V lost 4 bases and J lost 4; bases outside the gene matches: 9.

This clonotype was picked up many times. The chain combines TRBV19 with TRBJ1-3; D may be TRBD1 (6 bases). The CDR3 runs to 16 residues. Trimming stripped 1 base from V and 2 bases from J, with 12 bases between. Germline CDR1 and CDR2: LNHDA and SQIVND (reference sequence). CDR3 bases: TGTGCCAGTAGTATAGTGTGGGACAAGACTGGAAACACCATATATTTT. Its translation is CASSIVWDKTGNTIYF.

This clonotype was seen many times. V is TRBV12-3 or TRBV12-4 and J is TRBJ1-2, with D tentatively TRBD1 (6 bases). The CDR3 is 15 residues long. V gave up 6 bases and J gave up 6 bases, with 20 bases separating them. CDR3: CASSLQMTGTHGYTF. CDR3 nucleotide sequence: TGTGCCAGCAGCCTACAAATGACCGGGACACATGGCTACACCTTC.

V is TRBV9 and J is TRBJ2-3; the D gene is possibly TRBD2 (5 bases). Between the trimmed V and J ends, which lost 6 bases and 3 bases, there was a span of 14 bases. Per germline, CDR1 SGDLS and CDR2 YYNGEE. There are 14 residues in the CDR3. The CDR3 protein is CASNERESTDTQYF. The CDR3 nucleotides are TGTGCCAGCAATGAAAGGGAGTCGACAGATACGCAGTATTTT. The complete variable domain, with remaining parts taken from reference TRBV9 and TRBJ2-3, reads DSGVTQTPKHLITATGQRVTLRCSPRSGDLSVYWYQQSLDQGLQFLIQYYNGEERAKGNILERFSAQQFPDLHSELNLSSLELGDSALYFCASNERESTDTQYFGPGTRLTVL.

This clonotype was found many times. This rearrangement joins TRBV2 to TRBJ1-2; TRBD1 matches at 11 bases. Germline CDR1 reads SNHLY; CDR2 reads FYNNEI. The length of the CDR3 is 14 residues. V shed 7 bases and J 5 bases; nucleotides not matched to a gene: 6. The CDR3 loop reads CASTGTGGIYGYTF. The DNA for the CDR3 is TGTGCCAGCACTGGGACAGGGGGAATTTATGGCTACACCTTC.

This clonotype was seen more than once but under ten times. V is TRBV4-1 and J is TRBJ2-1; D is perhaps TRBD2 (5 bases). The CDR3 is 15 residues long. V was shortened by 6 bases and J by 5 bases, with 17 bases between the two germline ends. Germline V gives CDR1 MGHRA, CDR2 YSYEKL. CDR3 protein: CASRIVGRADNEQFF. In nucleotides, the CDR3 is TGCGCCAGCAGGATCGTTGGGCGGGCAGACAATGAGCAGTTCTTC.

Only a few counts were recorded for this clonotype. V gene TRBV7-3 combines with J gene TRBJ2-3, with D unresolved. Trimming removed 5 bases from V and 2 bases from J, with 17 bases in between. CDR1 and CDR2 (germline): SGHTA, FQGTGA. The CDR3 length is 16 residues. Here the CDR3 DNA reads TGTGCCAGCAGCCCCGGAACCGTTCCCTTCACAGATACGCAGTATTTT. This codes for CASSPGTVPFTDTQYF.